The 21 T cell receptor beta chains reported below all come from one sample, sequenced in a study of cytomegalovirus exposure and HLA in healthy donors. PCR employed 60 Vbeta and 13 Jbeta primers. Assay used: immunoSEQ multiplex PCR; TCRdb lists only in-frame clones, some missing. Of about 160,000 clones listed, approximately 74% were seen once; the top ten hold more than 2.5%. Specimen: PBMCs. These TCRs come from a woman aged 25 to 39 in good health and CMV-seronegative.

V usage is TRBV15 and J usage is TRBJ2-1; 8 bases are shared with TRBD2. The CDR3 loop spans 15 amino acids. J was trimmed by 8 bases and V by 1 base; bases with no gene match: 7. Germline CDR1 and CDR2: LNHNV and YYDKDF (reference sequence). Here the CDR3 reads CATSRASGSKDEQFF. As DNA, the CDR3 is TGTGCCACCAGCAGAGCAAGCGGGAGTAAGGATGAGCAGTTCTTC.

There are a few counts of this clone. This chain links TRBV9 with TRBJ2-2; 9 nucleotides match TRBD2. With 0 bases clipped from V and 6 bases from J, the junction kept 6 bases outside the gene matches. CDR1 SGDLS and CDR2 YYNGEE come from the germline V gene. The length of the CDR3 is 16 residues. This chain's CDR3 is CASSVVSGGPSGELFF. CDR3 nucleotides: TGTGCCAGCAGCGTAGTAAGCGGGGGGCCCTCCGGGGAGCTGTTTTTT.

The rearrangement uses TRBV6-5 and TRBJ2-7; 7 bases align to TRBD2. V lost 11 bases, J lost 6 bases, and 7 bases stayed unmatched. The CDR3 consists of 11 residues. CDR1 is MNHEY and CDR2 is SVGAGI in the germline V gene. CDR3 residues: CAPPGGSEQYF. CDR3 sequence (DNA): TGTGCCCCCCCGGGAGGATCCGAGCAGTACTTC.

This CDR3 is CASSQSQGQSYEQYF. In DNA, the CDR3 is TGTGCCAGCAGCCAAAGCCAGGGACAGTCCTACGAGCAGTACTTC. The V and J genes are TRBV16 and TRBJ2-7; 7 bases line up with TRBD1. The CDR3 length is 15 residues. CDR1 KGHSY and CDR2 FQNENV come from the germline V gene. After removal of 2 bases from V and 1 base from J, the junction contained 5 bases not matched to a gene.

V is TRBV6-5 and J is TRBJ2-7; possible D gene TRBD2, 6 bases. V lost 7 bases and J lost 4, with 11 bases in between. Germline CDR1 and CDR2: MNHEY and SVGAGI. This CDR3 is built from 12 residues. For the CDR3, the DNA is TGTGCCAGCACTGGGACTCCTTACGAGCAGTACTTC. The encoded protein is CASTGTPYEQYF.

The chain combines TRBV5-4 with TRBJ2-7, with a possible D match to TRBD2 (5 bases). Trimming removed 5 bases at V and 3 bases at J, with 15 bases between. Germline V gene lookup returns CDR1 SGHNT and CDR2 YYREEE (reference sequence). The CDR3 sequence is 14 residues long. The CDR3 DNA reads as TGTGCCAGCAGTCCATCGGGAACGAACTACGAGCAGTACTTC. Protein product: CASSPSGTNYEQYF. Looking up the rest from reference TRBV5-4 and TRBJ2-7 gives the full variable domain: ETGVTQSPTHLIKTRGQQVTLRCSSQSGHNTVSWYQQALGQGPQFIFQYYREEENGRGNFPPRFSGLQFPNYSSELNVNALELDDSALYLCASSPSGTNYEQYFGPGTRLTVT.

This chain uses TRBV5-8 with TRBJ2-3, with 10 bases matching TRBD2. The CDR3 is made up of 15 amino acids. Germline CDR1 is SGHTS and CDR2 is YDEGEE. Trimming cost V 2 bases and J 6 bases; bases outside gene matches: 6. This CDR3 reads CASSFWTSGQDTQYF. The CDR3 region has the DNA TGTGCCAGCAGCTTTTGGACTAGCGGTCAGGATACGCAGTATTTT.

The chain recombines TRBV14 with TRBJ2-7; D is perhaps TRBD2 (5 bases). Germline V CDR1 and CDR2: SGHDN, FVKESK. The V gene lost 3 bases and the J gene lost 1 base, with 13 bases spanning the gap. The CDR3 consists of 15 residues. DNA for the CDR3: TGTGCCAGCAGCCAGTTCGCCGGACTTTCCTACGAGCAGTACTTC. Amino acids: CASSQFAGLSYEQYF.

The chain recombines TRBV7-3 with TRBJ2-7, with 10 bases fitting TRBD2. Unmatched junction bases numbered 7, after V lost 5 bases and J lost 3 bases. The CDR3 loop spans 15 amino acids. The germline gives CDR1 SGHTA, CDR2 FQGTGA. The chain's CDR3 is CASSPKASGSYEQYF. The CDR3 nucleotides are TGTGCCAGCAGCCCAAAGGCTAGCGGGAGCTACGAGCAGTACTTC.

The V gene is TRBV7-9, the J gene TRBJ1-3; no reliable D call. From germline, CDR1 is SEHNR and CDR2 FQNEAQ (reference sequence). CDR3 length equals 17 residues. V gave up 1 base and J gave up 0 bases, with 13 bases separating them. CDR3 amino acids: CASSLDGFRRSGNTIYF. CDR3 DNA sequence: TGTGCCAGCAGCTTAGACGGCTTCAGGCGCTCTGGAAACACCATATATTTT. Full variable domain (rest looked up from reference TRBV7-9 and TRBJ1-3): DTGVSQNPRHKITKRGQNVTFRCDPISEHNRLYWYRQTLGQGPEFLTYFQNEAQLEKSRLLSDRFSAERPKGSFSTLEIQRTEQGDSAMYLCASSLDGFRRSGNTIYFGEGSWLTVV.

A word on this clone: The same CDR3 arises from other DNA sequences in this sample as well. The CDR3 here is CASSLTPGLAGTDTQYF. CDR3 nucleotide sequence: TGTGCCAGCAGCTTAACTCCCGGACTAGCGGGAACAGATACGCAGTATTTT. This chain joins TRBV7-3 and TRBJ2-3; 12 bases fit TRBD2. This CDR3 region has 17 residues. Per germline, CDR1 SGHTA and CDR2 FQGTGA. J lost 3 bases, V lost 0 bases, and 4 bases had no gene match.

The V and J genes are TRBV28 and TRBJ1-2; TRBD1 aligns across 9 bases. CDR1 is MDHEN and CDR2 is SYDVKM in the germline V gene. The CDR3 totals 13 residues. V trimming: 5 bases; J trimming: 6 bases; junction bases outside the gene matches: 4. The CDR3 here is CASSLGTGNGYTF. The CDR3 DNA reads TGTGCCAGCAGTCTCGGGACAGGGAATGGCTACACCTTC.

The genes are TRBV4-2 and TRBJ1-5; no definite D call. The CDR3 totals 14 residues. V dropped 5 bases and J dropped 3 bases, with 11 bases sitting between them. Germline V lookup: CDR1 LGHNA, CDR2 YNFKEQ. CDR3 amino acids: CASSLSGPNQPQHF. CDR3 DNA sequence: TGTGCCAGCAGCTTGAGTGGGCCCAATCAGCCCCAGCATTTT.

This rearrangement joins TRBV7-2 to TRBJ2-7, with D uncertain. V dropped 1 base and J dropped 0 bases, with 10 bases sitting between them. Germline-derived CDR1 and CDR2 are SGHTA and FQGNSA. The CDR3 has 15 amino acids. CDR3 DNA sequence: TGTGCCAGCAGCTTAGAAAGCAGGTCCTCCTACGAGCAGTACTTC. As protein: CASSLESRSSYEQYF.

V and J are TRBV28 and TRBJ1-4; unclear D gene. Germline CDR1 reads MDHEN; CDR2 reads SYDVKM. There are 10 residues in the CDR3. V was trimmed by 9 bases and J by 7 bases, leaving 6 bases between them. Written as DNA, the CDR3 is TGTGCCAGTTATTCTGAAAAACTGTTTTTT. This codes for CASYSEKLFF.

The rearrangement uses TRBV7-9 and TRBJ2-7, with no clear D. The germline V gene has CDR1 SEHNR and CDR2 FQNEAQ (reference sequence). V was cut by 3 bases and J by 4 bases, with 7 bases left in between. CDR3 length: 12 residues. The CDR3 protein is CASSLSFYEQYF. For the CDR3, the DNA is TGTGCCAGCAGCTTGTCGTTTTACGAGCAGTACTTC.

V is TRBV5-1 and J is TRBJ1-1, with no clear D. The CDR3 extends over 16 amino acids. V lost 3 bases and J 0 bases, leaving 15 bases between the germline ends. The germline gives CDR1 SGHRS, CDR2 YFSETQ. In DNA, the CDR3 is TGCGCCAGCAGCTCAATGGGTGGAGGGATGAACACTGAAGCTTTCTTT. It yields the protein CASSSMGGGMNTEAFF.

The rearrangement joins TRBV5-5 to TRBJ2-7, with D perhaps TRBD1 (6 bases). In germline, CDR1 is SGHKS, CDR2 YYEKEE (reference sequence). This CDR3 contains 14 residues. V was pared by 3 bases and J by 6 bases, with 16 bases between. In nucleotides, the CDR3 is TGTGCCAGCAGCTCGAAACAGGGTTTCTTCGAGCAGTACTTC. This sequence encodes CASSSKQGFFEQYF.

Here the CDR3 DNA reads TGTGCCAGCAGCTTCTACCCAGGGATTAATGAAAAACTGTTTTTT. This sequence encodes CASSFYPGINEKLFF. The rearrangement joins TRBV5-8 to TRBJ1-4; possible D gene TRBD1, 5 bases. V was shortened by 2 bases and J by 4 bases, with 12 bases between the two germline ends. The CDR3 runs to 15 residues. Germline CDR1 reads SGHTS; CDR2 reads YDEGEE.

This clone is a singleton in its sample. The chain carries TRBV6-8 and TRBJ2-1; weak D call: TRBD1 (5 bases). V was cut by 7 bases and J by 2 bases, with 24 bases left in between. The germline V gene encodes CDR1 MNHGY and CDR2 SAAAGT. The CDR3 sequence is 18 residues long. CDR3 loop: CASNPKGVRLYAYNEQFF. The CDR3 coding sequence is TGTGCCAGCAACCCCAAAGGGGTTCGCCTATACGCCTACAATGAGCAGTTCTTC.

The chain is built from TRBV5-8 and TRBJ1-2; weak D call: TRBD1 (5 bases). The CDR3 consists of 15 residues. Looked up from germline, CDR1 is SGHTS and CDR2 is YDEGEE. V was cut by 4 bases and J by 0 bases, with 13 bases left in between. Written as DNA, the CDR3 is TGTGCCAGCAGCCGAAAGACAGTAACTAACTATGGCTACACCTTC. This encodes CASSRKTVTNYGYTF.